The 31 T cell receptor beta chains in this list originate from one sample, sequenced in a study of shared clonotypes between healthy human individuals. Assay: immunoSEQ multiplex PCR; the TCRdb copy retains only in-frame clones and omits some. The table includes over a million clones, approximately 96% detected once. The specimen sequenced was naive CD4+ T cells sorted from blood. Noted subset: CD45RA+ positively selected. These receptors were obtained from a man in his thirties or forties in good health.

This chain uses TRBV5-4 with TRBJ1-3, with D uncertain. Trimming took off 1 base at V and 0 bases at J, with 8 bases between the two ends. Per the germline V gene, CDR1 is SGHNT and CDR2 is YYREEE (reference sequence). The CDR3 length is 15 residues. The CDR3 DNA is TGTGCCAGCAGCTTGTGGTCGGTCTCTGGAAACACCATATATTTT. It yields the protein CASSLWSVSGNTIYF.

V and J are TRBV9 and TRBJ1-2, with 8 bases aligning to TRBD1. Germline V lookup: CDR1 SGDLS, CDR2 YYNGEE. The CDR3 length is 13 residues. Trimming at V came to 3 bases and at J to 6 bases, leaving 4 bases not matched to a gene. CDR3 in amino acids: CASSATGAHGYTF. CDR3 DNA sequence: TGTGCCAGCAGCGCGACAGGGGCGCATGGCTACACCTTC.

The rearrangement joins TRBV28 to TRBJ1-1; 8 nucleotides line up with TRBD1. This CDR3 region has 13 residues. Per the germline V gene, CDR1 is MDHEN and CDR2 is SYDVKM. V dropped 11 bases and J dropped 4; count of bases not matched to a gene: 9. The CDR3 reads CAARTGRVTEAFF. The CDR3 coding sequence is TGTGCCGCCAGGACAGGGCGAGTCACTGAAGCTTTCTTT.

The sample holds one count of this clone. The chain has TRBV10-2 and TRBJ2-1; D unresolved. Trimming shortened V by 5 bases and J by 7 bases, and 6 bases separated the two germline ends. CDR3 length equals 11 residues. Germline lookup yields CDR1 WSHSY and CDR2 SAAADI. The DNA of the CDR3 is TGCGCCAGCAGTCCCACTAATGAGCAGTTCTTC. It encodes CASSPTNEQFF.

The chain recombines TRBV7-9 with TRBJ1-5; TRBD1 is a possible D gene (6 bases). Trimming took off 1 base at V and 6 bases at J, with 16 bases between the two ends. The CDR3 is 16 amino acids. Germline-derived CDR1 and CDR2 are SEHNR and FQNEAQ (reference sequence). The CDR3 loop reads CASSLVSGALGQPQHF. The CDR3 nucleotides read TGTGCCAGCAGCTTAGTGTCAGGGGCCCTCGGTCAGCCCCAGCATTTT.

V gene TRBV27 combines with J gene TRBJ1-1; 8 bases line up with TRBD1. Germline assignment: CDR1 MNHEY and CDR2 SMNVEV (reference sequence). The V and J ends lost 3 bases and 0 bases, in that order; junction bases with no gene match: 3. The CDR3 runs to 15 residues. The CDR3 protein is CASSLDRALNTEAFF. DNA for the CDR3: TGTGCCAGCAGTTTGGACAGGGCCTTGAACACTGAAGCTTTCTTT.

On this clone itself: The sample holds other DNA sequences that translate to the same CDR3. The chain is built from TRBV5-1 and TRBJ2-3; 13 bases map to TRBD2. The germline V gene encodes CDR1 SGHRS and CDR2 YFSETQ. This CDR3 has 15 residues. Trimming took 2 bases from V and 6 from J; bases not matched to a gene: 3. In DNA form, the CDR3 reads TGCGCCAGCAGCTTCGGACTAGCGGGAGTGGATACGCAGTATTTT. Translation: CASSFGLAGVDTQYF.

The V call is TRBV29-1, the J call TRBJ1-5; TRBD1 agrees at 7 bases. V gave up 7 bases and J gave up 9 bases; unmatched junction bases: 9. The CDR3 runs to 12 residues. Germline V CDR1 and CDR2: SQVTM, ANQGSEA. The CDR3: CSAGTAGTPQHF. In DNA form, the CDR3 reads TGCAGCGCCGGGACAGCTGGTACGCCCCAGCATTTT.

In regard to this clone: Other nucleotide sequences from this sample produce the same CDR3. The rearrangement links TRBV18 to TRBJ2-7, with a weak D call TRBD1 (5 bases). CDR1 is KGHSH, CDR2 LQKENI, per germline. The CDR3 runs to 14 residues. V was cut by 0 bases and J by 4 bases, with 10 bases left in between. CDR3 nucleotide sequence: TGTGCCAGCTCACCACCCCCAGGGTCGTACGAGCAGTACTTC. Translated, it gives CASSPPPGSYEQYF.

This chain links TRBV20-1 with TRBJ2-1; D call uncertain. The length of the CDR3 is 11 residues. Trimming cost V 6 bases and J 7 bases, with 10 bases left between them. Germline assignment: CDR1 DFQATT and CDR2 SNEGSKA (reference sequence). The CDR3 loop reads CSASQVNEQFF. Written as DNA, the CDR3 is TGCAGTGCCTCCCAAGTGAATGAGCAGTTCTTC.

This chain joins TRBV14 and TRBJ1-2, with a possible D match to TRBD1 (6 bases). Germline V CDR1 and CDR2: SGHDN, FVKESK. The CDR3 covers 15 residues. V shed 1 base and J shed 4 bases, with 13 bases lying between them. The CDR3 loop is CASSQAGVGVYGYTF. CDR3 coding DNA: TGTGCCAGCAGCCAAGCAGGGGTCGGCGTCTATGGCTACACCTTC.

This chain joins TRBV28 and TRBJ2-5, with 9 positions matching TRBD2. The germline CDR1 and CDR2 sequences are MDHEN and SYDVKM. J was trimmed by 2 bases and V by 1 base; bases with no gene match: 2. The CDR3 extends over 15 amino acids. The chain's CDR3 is CASSLLTSGQETQYF. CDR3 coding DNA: TGTGCCAGCAGTTTATTAACTAGCGGGCAAGAGACCCAGTACTTC. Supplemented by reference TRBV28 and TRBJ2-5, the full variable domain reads DVKVTQSSRYLVKRTGEKVFLECVQDMDHENMFWYRQDPGLGLRLIYFSYDVKMKEKGDIPEGYSVSREKKERFSLILESASTNQTSMYLCASSLLTSGQETQYFGPGTRLLVL.

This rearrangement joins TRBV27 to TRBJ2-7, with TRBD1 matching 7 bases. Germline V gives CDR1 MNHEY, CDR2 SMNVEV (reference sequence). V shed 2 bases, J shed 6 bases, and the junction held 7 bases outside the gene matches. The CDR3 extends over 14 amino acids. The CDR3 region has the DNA TGTGCCAGCAGTTTAAACAGGGGAGAGGGCGAGCAGTACTTC. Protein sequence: CASSLNRGEGEQYF.

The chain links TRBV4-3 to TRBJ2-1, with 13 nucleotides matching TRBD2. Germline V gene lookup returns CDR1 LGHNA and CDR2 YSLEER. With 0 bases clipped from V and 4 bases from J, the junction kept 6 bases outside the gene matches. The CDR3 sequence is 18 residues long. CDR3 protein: CASSQDRLAGGGYNEQFF. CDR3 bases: TGCGCCAGCAGCCAAGACCGACTAGCGGGAGGTGGGTACAATGAGCAGTTCTTC.

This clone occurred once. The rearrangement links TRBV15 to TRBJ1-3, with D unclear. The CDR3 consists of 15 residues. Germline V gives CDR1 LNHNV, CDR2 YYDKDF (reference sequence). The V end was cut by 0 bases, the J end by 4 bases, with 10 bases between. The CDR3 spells CATSRDILEGNTIYF. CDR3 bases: TGTGCCACCAGCAGAGATATCCTGGAAGGAAACACCATATATTTT. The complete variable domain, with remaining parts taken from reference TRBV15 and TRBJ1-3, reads DAMVIQNPRYQVTQFGKPVTLSCSQTLNHNVMYWYQQKSSQAPKLLFHYYDKDFNNEADTPDNFQSRRPNTSFCFLDIRSPGLGDTAMYLCATSRDILEGNTIYFGEGSWLTVV.

The CDR3 DNA reads as TGCGCCAGCAGTGGATCCTGGCCGGGGTCCGACGAGCAGTACTTC. It encodes CASSGSWPGSDEQYF. The chain links TRBV10-1 to TRBJ2-7; D perhaps matches TRBD2 (5 bases). The CDR3 has 15 amino acids. Deletions cut 4 bases from V and 5 bases from J, with 18 bases between. Germline V gene lookup returns CDR1 WNHNN and CDR2 SYGVQD (reference sequence).

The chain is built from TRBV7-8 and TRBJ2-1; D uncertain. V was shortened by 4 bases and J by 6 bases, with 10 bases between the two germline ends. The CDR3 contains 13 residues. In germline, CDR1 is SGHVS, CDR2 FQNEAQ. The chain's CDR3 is CASSSTVPNEQFF. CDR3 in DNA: TGTGCCAGCAGCTCCACGGTCCCCAATGAGCAGTTCTTC.

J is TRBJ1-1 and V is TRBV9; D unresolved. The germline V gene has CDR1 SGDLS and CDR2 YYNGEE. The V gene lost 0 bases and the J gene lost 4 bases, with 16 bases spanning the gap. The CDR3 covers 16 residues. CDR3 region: CASSVGVVARGTEAFF. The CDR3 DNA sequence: TGTGCCAGCAGCGTAGGGGTGGTCGCGAGAGGCACTGAAGCTTTCTTT. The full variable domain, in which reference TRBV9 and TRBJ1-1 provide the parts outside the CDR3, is DSGVTQTPKHLITATGQRVTLRCSPRSGDLSVYWYQQSLDQGLQFLIQYYNGEERAKGNILERFSAQQFPDLHSELNLSSLELGDSALYFCASSVGVVARGTEAFFGQGTRLTVV.

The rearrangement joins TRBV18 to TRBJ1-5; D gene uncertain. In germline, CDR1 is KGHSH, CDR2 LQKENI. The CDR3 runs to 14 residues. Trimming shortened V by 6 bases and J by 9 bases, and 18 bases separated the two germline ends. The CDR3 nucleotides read TGTGCCAGCTCCCCTGGGCCTCCCGGGCGGCCCCAGCATTTT. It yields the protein CASSPGPPGRPQHF.

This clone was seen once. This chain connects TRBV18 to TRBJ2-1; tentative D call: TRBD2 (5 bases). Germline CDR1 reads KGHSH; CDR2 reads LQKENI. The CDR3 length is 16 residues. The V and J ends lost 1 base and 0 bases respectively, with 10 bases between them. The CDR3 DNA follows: TGTGCCAGCTCACCACAAAGGAGGAGCTCCTACAATGAGCAGTTCTTC. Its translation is CASSPQRRSSYNEQFF.

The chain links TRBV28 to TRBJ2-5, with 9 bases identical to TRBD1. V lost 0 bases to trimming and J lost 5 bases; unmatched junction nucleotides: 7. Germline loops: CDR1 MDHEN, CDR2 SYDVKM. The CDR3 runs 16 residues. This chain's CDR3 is CASSLWGDRDRETQYF. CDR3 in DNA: TGTGCCAGCAGTTTATGGGGGGACAGGGATCGGGAGACCCAGTACTTC.

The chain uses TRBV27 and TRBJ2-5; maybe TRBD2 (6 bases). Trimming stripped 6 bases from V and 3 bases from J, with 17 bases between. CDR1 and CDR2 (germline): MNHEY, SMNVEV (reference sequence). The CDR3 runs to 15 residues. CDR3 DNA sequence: TGTGCCAGCAGCCGCGGGATGCGGGTAGAAGAGACCCAGTACTTC. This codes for CASSRGMRVEETQYF.

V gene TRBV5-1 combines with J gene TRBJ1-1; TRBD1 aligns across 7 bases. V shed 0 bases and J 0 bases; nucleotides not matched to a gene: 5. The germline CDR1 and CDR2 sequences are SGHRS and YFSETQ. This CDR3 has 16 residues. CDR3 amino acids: CASSLGQGRMNTEAFF. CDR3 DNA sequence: TGCGCCAGCAGCTTGGGACAGGGACGGATGAACACTGAAGCTTTCTTT. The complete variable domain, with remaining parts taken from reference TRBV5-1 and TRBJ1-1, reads KAGVTQTPRYLIKTRGQQVTLSCSPISGHRSVSWYQQTPGQGLQFLFEYFSETQRNKGNFPGRFSGRQFSNSRSEMNVSTLELGDSALYLCASSLGQGRMNTEAFFGQGTRLTVV.

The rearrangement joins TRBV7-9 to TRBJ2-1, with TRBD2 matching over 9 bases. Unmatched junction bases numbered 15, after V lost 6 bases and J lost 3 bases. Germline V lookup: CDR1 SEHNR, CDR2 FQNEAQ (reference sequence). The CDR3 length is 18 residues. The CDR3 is CASSPTPLAGQSYNEQFF. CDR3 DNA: TGTGCCAGCAGTCCTACCCCTCTAGCGGGGCAGAGCTACAATGAGCAGTTCTTC.

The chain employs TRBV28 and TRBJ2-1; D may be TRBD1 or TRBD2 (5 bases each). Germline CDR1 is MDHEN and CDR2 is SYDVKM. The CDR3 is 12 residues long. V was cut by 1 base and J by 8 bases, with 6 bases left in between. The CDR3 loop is CASSLLGDEQFF. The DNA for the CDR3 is TGTGCCAGCAGTTTATTGGGGGATGAGCAGTTCTTC.

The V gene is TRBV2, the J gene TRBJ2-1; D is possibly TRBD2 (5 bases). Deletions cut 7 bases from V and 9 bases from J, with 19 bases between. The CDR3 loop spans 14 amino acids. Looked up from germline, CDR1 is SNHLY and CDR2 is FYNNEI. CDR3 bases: TGTGCCAGCAAGGAGGTTAGCAGGTCGGGTGAGCAGTTCTTC. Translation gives CASKEVSRSGEQFF.

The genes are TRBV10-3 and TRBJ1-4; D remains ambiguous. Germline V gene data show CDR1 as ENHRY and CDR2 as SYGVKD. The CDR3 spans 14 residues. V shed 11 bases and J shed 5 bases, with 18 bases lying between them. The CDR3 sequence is CAASGSLRNEKLFF. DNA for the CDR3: TGTGCCGCTTCGGGCTCCCTGCGAAATGAAAAACTGTTTTTT.

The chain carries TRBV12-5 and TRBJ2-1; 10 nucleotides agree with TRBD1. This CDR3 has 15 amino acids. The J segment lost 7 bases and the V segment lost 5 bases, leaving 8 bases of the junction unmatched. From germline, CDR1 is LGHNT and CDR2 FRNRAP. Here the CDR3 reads CASGAVDRGNNEQFF. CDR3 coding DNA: TGTGCTAGTGGTGCGGTGGACAGGGGGAATAATGAGCAGTTCTTC.

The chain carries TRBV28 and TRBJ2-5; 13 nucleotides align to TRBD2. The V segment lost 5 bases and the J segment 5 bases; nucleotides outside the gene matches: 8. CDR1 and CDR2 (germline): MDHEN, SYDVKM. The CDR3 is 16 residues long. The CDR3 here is CASSGLGLAGWETQYF. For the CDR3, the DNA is TGTGCCAGCAGTGGATTGGGACTAGCGGGATGGGAGACCCAGTACTTC. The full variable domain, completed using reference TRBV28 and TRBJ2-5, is DVKVTQSSRYLVKRTGEKVFLECVQDMDHENMFWYRQDPGLGLRLIYFSYDVKMKEKGDIPEGYSVSREKKERFSLILESASTNQTSMYLCASSGLGLAGWETQYFGPGTRLLVL.

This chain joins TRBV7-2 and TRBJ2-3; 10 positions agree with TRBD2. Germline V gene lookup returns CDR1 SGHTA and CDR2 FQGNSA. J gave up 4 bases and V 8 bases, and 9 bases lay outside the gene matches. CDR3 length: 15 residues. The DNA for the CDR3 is TGTGCCAGCCAGGATAGCGGGAGGCCCCCAGATACGCAGTATTTT. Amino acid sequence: CASQDSGRPPDTQYF.

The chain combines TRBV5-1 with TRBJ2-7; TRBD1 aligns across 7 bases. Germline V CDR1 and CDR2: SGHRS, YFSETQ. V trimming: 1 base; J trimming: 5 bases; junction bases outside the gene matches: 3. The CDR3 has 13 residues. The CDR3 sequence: CASSLWTGNEQYF. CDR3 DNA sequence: TGCGCCAGCAGCTTGTGGACAGGCAACGAGCAGTACTTC. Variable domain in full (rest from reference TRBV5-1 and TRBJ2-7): KAGVTQTPRYLIKTRGQQVTLSCSPISGHRSVSWYQQTPGQGLQFLFEYFSETQRNKGNFPGRFSGRQFSNSRSEMNVSTLELGDSALYLCASSLWTGNEQYFGPGTRLTVT.